This T cell receptor beta chain derives from a study of blood T cell repertoires in COVID-19. Looking at the study overall: Samples of COVID-19 (acute and convalescent) were obtained from the United States, Italy and Spain. Nucleic acid was either cDNA or gDNA, and it came from T cells, B-cell-depleted T cells, or PBMCs.

This clone was seen a single time. Sequencing used immunoSEQ multiplex PCR; TCRdb keeps in-frame clones, though not all of them. The sample comprises about 200,000 clones, around 82% of which are singletons, and roughly 12% rests with the top ten. V lost 6 bases, J lost 2 bases, and 14 bases lay in between. The CDR3 runs to 14 residues. Germline V gives CDR1 SQVTM, CDR2 ANQGSEA. The origin of this receptor is a human donor in a cohort sampled during active COVID-19. The chain uses TRBV29-1 and TRBJ2-1; possibly TRBD2 for D (5 bases). Sequencing input: peripheral blood. For the CDR3, the DNA is TGCAGCGTCCGGGGAGCGGAAACCTACAATGAGCAGTTCTTC. Its protein is CSVRGAETYNEQFF.